This T cell receptor beta chain is drawn from a study of blood T cell repertoires in COVID-19. Study-level information: Collection of acute and convalescent COVID-19 samples took place in the United States, Italy and Spain.

TCRdb's table, derived via immunoSEQ multiplex PCR, lists solely in-frame clones and lacks some. The sample yields roughly 340,000 clones, around nine tenths seen once. With 3 bases clipped from V and 12 bases from J, the junction kept 10 bases outside the gene matches. Germline CDR1 LNHDA, CDR2 SQIVND (reference sequence). The CDR3 length is 14 residues. The sample taken for sequencing was peripheral blood. The sequence was obtained from a woman between 65 and 79 years old with COVID-19, enrolled during active disease. The rearrangement links TRBV19 to TRBJ1-2; 10 nucleotides line up with TRBD1. This chain's CDR3 is CASSIGSGQGMDTF. CDR3 nucleotides: TGTGCCAGTAGTATTGGGTCGGGACAGGGGATGGACACCTTC.